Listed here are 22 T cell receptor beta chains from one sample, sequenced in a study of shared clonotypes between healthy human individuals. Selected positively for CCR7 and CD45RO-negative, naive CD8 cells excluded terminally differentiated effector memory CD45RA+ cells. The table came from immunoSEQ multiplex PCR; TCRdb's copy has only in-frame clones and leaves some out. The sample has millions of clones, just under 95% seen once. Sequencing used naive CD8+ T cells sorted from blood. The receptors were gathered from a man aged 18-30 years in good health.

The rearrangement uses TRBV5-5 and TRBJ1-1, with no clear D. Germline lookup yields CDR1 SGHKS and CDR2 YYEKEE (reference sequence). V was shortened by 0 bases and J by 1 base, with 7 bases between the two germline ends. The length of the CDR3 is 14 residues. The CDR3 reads CASSLVGPNTEAFF. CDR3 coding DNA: TGTGCCAGCAGCTTGGTAGGCCCGAACACTGAAGCTTTCTTT.

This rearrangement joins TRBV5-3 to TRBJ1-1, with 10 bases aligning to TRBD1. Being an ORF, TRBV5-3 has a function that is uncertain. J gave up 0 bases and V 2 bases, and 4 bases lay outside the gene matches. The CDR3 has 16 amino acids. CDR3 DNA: TGTGCCAGAAGCTTCTCCGGGACAGGGGTGAACACTGAAGCTTTCTTT. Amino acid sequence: CARSFSGTGVNTEAFF.

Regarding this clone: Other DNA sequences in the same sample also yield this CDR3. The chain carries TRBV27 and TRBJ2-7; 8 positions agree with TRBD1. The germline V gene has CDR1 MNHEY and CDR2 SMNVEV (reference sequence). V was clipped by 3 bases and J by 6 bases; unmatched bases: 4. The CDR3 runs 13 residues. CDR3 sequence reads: CASSFGTGTEQYF. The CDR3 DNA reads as TGTGCCAGCAGTTTTGGGACAGGCACCGAGCAGTACTTC.

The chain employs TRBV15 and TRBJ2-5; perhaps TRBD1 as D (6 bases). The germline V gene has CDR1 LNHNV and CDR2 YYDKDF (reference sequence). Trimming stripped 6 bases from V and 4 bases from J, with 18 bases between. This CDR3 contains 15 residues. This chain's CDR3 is CATSTGTVTSETQYF. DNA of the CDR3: TGTGCCACCAGTACAGGGACCGTTACTTCAGAGACCCAGTACTTC.

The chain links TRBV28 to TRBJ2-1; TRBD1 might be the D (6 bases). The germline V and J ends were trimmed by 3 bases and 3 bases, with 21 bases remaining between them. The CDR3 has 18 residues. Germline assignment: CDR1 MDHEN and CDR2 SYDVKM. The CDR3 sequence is CASSFNPLTGSLYNEQFF. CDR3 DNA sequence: TGTGCCAGCAGTTTTAACCCCCTTACAGGGAGCCTCTACAATGAGCAGTTCTTC.

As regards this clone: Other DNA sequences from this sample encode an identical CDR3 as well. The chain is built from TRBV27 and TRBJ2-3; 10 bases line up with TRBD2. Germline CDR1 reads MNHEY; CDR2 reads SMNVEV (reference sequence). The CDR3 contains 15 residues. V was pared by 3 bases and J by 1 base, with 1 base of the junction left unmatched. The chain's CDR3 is CASSLGTSGTDTQYF. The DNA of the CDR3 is TGTGCCAGCAGTTTGGGGACTAGCGGCACAGATACGCAGTATTTT.

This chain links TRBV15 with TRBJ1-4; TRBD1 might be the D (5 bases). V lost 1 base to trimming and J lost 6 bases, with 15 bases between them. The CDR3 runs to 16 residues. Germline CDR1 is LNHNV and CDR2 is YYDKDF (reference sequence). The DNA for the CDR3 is TGTGCCACCAGCAGAGCCCGGGGGGGTACCGATGAAAAACTGTTTTTT. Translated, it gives CATSRARGGTDEKLFF.

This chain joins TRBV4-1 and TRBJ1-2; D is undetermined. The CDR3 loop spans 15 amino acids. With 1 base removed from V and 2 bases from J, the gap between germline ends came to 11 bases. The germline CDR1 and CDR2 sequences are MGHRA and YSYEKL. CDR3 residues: CASSQGSVVNYGYTF. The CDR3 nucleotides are TGCGCCAGCAGCCAAGGTTCCGTCGTCAACTATGGCTACACCTTC.

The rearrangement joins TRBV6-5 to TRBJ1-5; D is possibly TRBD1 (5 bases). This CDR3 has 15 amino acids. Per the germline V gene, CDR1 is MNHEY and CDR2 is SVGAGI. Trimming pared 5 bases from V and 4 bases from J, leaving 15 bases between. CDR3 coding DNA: TGTGCCAGCAGTCCAGGGATTACTGGGAATCAGCCCCAGCATTTT. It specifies CASSPGITGNQPQHF.

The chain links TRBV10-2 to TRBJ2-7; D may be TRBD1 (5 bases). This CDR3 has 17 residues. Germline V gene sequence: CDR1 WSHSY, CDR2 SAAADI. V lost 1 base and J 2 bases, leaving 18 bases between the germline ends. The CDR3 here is CASSEFQTWQGTYEQYF. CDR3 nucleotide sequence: TGCGCCAGCAGTGAGTTTCAGACCTGGCAGGGTACCTACGAGCAGTACTTC.

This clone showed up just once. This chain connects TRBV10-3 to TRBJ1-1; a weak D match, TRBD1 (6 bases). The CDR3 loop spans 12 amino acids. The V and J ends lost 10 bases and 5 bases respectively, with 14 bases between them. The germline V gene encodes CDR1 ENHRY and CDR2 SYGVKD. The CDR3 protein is CATAAGVTEAFF. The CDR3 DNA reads TGTGCCACCGCAGCAGGGGTGACTGAAGCTTTCTTT.

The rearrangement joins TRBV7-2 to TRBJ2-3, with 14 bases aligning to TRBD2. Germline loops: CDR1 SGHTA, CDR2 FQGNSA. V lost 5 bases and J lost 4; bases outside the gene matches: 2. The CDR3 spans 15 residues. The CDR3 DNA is TGTGCCAGCAGCGGACTAGCGGGGGGCGCAGATACGCAGTATTTT. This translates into CASSGLAGGADTQYF.

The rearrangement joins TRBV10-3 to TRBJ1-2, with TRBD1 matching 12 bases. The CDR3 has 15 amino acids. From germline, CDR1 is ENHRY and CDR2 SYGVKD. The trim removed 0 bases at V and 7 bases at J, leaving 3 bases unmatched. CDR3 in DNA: TGTGCCATCAGTGAGTCGGGACAGGGGGCGTTTGGCTACACCTTC. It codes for CAISESGQGAFGYTF.

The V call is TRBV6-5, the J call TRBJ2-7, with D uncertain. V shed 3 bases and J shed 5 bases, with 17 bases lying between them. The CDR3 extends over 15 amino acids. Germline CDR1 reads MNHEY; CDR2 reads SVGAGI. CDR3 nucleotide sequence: TGTGCCAGCAGTTATTTTCCTATTACCGTCGACGAGCAGTACTTC. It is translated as CASSYFPITVDEQYF.

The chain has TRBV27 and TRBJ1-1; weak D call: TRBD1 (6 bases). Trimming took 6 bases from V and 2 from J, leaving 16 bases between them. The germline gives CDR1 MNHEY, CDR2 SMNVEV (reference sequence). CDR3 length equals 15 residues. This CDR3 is CASRSLQGHNTEAFF. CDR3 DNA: TGTGCCAGCAGGAGCTTACAGGGCCATAACACTGAAGCTTTCTTT.

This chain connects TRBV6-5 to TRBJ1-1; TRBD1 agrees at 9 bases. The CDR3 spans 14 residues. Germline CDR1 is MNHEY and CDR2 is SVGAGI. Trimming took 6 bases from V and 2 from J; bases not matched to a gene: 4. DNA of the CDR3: TGTGCCAGCAGGGAACAGGGGGCCAACACTGAAGCTTTCTTT. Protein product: CASREQGANTEAFF.

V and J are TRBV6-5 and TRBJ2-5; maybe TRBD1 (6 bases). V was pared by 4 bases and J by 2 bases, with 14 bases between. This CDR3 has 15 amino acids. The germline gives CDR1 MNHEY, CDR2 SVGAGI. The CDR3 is CASSLWTEGQETQYF. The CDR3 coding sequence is TGTGCCAGCAGTTTGTGGACAGAGGGGCAAGAGACCCAGTACTTC.

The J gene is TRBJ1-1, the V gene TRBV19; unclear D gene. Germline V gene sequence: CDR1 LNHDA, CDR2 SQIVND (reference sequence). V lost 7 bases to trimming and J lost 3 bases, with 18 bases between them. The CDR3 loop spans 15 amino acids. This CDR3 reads CASTLNPTAYTEAFF. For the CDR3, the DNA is TGTGCCAGTACCCTTAACCCCACGGCGTACACTGAAGCTTTCTTT. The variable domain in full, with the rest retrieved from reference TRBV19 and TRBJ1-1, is DGGITQSPKYLFRKEGQNVTLSCEQNLNHDAMYWYRQDPGQGLRLIYYSQIVNDFQKGDIAEGYSVSREKKESFPLTVTSAQKNPTAFYLCASTLNPTAYTEAFFGQGTRLTVV.

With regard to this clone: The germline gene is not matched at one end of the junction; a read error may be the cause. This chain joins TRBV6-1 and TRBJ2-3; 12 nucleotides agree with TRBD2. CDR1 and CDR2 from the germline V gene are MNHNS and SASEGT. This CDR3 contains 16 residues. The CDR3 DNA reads TGTGCCAGCAGCGAAGCTAGCGGGGGGGCCTCAGATACGCAGTATTTT. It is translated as CASSEASGGASDTQYF.

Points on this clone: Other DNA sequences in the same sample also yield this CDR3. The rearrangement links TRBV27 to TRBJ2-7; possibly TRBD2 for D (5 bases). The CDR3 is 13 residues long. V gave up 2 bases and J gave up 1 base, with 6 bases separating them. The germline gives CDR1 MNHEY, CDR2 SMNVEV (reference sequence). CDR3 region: CASSLTGSYEQYF. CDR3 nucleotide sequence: TGTGCCAGCAGTTTAACGGGGTCCTACGAGCAGTACTTC.

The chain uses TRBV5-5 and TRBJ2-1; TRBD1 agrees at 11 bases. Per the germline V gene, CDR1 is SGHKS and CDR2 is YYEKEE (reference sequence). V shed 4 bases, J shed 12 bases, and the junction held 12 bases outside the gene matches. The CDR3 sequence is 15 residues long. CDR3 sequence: CASSIGQGASSGQFF. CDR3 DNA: TGTGCCAGCAGCATTGGACAGGGGGCGTCCTCGGGGCAGTTCTTC.

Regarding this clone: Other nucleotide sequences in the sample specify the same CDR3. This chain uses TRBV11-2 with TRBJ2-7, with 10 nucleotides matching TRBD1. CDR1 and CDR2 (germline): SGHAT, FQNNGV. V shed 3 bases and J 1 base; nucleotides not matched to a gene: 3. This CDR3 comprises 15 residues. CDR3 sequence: CASSLGTGESYEQYF. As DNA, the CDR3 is TGTGCCAGCAGCTTGGGGACAGGGGAATCCTACGAGCAGTACTTC.